The clone carrying this T cell receptor (beta chain) was observed a few times. Its antigen is unknown. This sample is part of a study of T cells in Graves' hyperthyroidism and ophthalmopathy. Overall study context: Peripheral blood draws took place at initial diagnosis, ahead of any treatment.

RNA transcripts yielded amplified TCR beta CDR3 regions. The HTBI primer set was used in a first-round RT-PCR of the TCR CDR3. TCRdb fed the multiplex PCR reads into MiXCR, producing one record per CDR3 protein. This table has roughly 400,000 distinct CDR3 sequences, more than 12% appearing once. Study observations and caveats: Most thyroid-expanded clonotypes above 0.001 were also found in blood.

Fresh peripheral blood, roughly 10 ml, was the source of the PBMCs. The V and J ends lost 2 bases and 4 bases, in that order; junction bases with no gene match: 12. The CDR3 contains 17 residues. Germline values: CDR1 SGHRS, CDR2 YFSETQ. This TCR derives from a man between 50 and 59 years old with Graves' ophthalmopathy. J is TRBJ2-3 and V is TRBV5-1, with 8 nucleotides matching TRBD1. Sequenced sample: blood. The CDR3 DNA sequence: TGCGCCAGCAGCTTCTTGGGCAGTCGGACAGGGTCAGATACGCAGTATTTT. This sequence encodes CASSFLGSRTGSDTQYF. The whole variable domain, filled in from reference TRBV5-1 and TRBJ2-3, reads KAGVTQTPRYLIKTRGQQVTLSCSPISGHRSVSWYQQTPGQGLQFLFEYFSETQRNKGNFPGRFSGRQFSNSRSEMNVSTLELGDSALYLCASSFLGSRTGSDTQYFGPGTRLTVL.